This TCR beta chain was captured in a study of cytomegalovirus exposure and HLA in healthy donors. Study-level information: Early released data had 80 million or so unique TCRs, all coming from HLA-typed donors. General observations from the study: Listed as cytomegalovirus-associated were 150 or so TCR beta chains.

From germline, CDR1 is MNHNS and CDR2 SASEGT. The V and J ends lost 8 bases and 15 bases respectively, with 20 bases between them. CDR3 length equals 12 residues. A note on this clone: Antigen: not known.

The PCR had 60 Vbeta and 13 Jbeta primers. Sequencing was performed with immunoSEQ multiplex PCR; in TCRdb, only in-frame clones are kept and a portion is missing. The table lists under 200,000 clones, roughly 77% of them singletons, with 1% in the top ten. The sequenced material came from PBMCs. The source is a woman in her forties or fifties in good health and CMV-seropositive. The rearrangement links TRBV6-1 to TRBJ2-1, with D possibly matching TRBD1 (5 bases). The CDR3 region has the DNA TGTGCCAGCTTTGGGGAAACAGGTGGAATGTTCTTC. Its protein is CASFGETGGMFF.